This record covers a single T cell receptor (beta chain). Its antigen is as yet unknown. Researchers ran the assay at a deep level. Only in-frame clones appear in the TCRdb table, and some are missing; sequencing was by immunoSEQ multiplex PCR. The top ten clones hold 10% of a sample with 170,000 or so clones, approximately 60% of them seen once. This specimen belongs to a study of shared clonotypes between healthy human individuals. Donors comprised only Caucasian adults living in Nashville, Tennessee. General observations from the study: Generally, naive subsets came out with larger estimated richness than memory subsets. Represented diversity (both genetic and exposure-history) was limited by the small number of donors.

Specimen: memory CD4+ T cells sorted from blood. As to subset: CD45RA-negative fraction. The source of this sequence is a man under 40 in good health.

This CDR3 is CASSSSGTANTGELFF. The CDR3 DNA sequence: TGTGCCAGCAGTAGTTCCGGGACAGCAAACACCGGGGAGCTGTTTTTT. The rearrangement joins TRBV25-1 to TRBJ2-2; 7 nucleotides align to TRBD1. Germline values: CDR1 MGHDK, CDR2 SYGVNS. This CDR3 is 16 amino acids long. V dropped 5 bases and J dropped 2; count of bases not matched to a gene: 8.